This passage covers 5 T cell receptor beta chains from one sample sequenced in a study of EBV T-cell therapy then PD-1 blockade in nasopharyngeal carcinoma. As to treatment: AdE1-LMPpoly-expanded autologous EBV-specific T-cell therapy followed by anti-PD-1 nivolumab. Their recognized antigens are unknown. Generated by immunoSEQ multiplex PCR, the TCRdb table keeps only in-frame clones and is missing some. The sample shows some 14,000 clones, around 84% of them seen only once. The starting material was CD8+ T cells from blood, obtained at roughly day 97 from a patient whose treatment included autologous EBV-specific T cells and nivolumab. These receptors originate from a middle-aged man with nasopharyngeal carcinoma.

This clone was counted between two and nine times. The rearrangement joins TRBV5-6 to TRBJ1-2, with D unclear. Trimming pared 2 bases from V and 1 base from J, leaving 9 bases between. CDR3 size: 14 residues. CDR1 and CDR2 (germline): SGHDT, YYEEEE. In nucleotides, the CDR3 is TGTGCCAGCAGCTTTCGTGGTAGTAACTATGGCTACACCTTC. As protein: CASSFRGSNYGYTF.

The J gene is TRBJ1-1, the V gene TRBV7-6; D might be TRBD1 (6 bases). The germline gives CDR1 SGHVS, CDR2 FNYEAQ. The ends were cut back, 1 base at V and 8 bases at J, with 11 bases in the middle. The CDR3 length is 13 residues. For the CDR3, the DNA is TGTGCCAGCAGCTTAGGTCCGGGGGCAGAAGCTTTCTTT. Protein product: CASSLGPGAEAFF.

The J gene is TRBJ2-3, the V gene TRBV9; D possibly corresponds to TRBD2 (7 bases). Trimming left V 0 bases short and J 0 bases short, with 11 bases between. Germline CDR1 reads SGDLS; CDR2 reads YYNGEE. The CDR3 runs to 16 residues. CDR3 DNA: TGTGCCAGCAGCGTAGTGGGCGGGGGCAGCACAGATACGCAGTATTTT. Translating it yields CASSVVGGGSTDTQYF. The full variable domain, rest sourced from reference TRBV9 and TRBJ2-3, is DSGVTQTPKHLITATGQRVTLRCSPRSGDLSVYWYQQSLDQGLQFLIQYYNGEERAKGNILERFSAQQFPDLHSELNLSSLELGDSALYFCASSVVGGGSTDTQYFGPGTRLTVL.

The chain joins TRBV4-3 to TRBJ2-3; 7 nucleotides match TRBD2. The CDR3 is 16 amino acids. V dropped 0 bases and J dropped 4; count of bases not matched to a gene: 7. Looked up from germline, CDR1 is LGHNA and CDR2 is YSLEER. The CDR3, as DNA: TGCGCCAGCAGCCAAGAATACGGCCGGGGGGCAGATACGCAGTATTTT. This translates into CASSQEYGRGADTQYF.

This clone has only a few counts. This CDR3 reads CASSLWGQYNEQFF. The CDR3 DNA sequence: TGTGCCAGCAGCTTATGGGGACAGTACAATGAGCAGTTCTTC. The V and J genes are TRBV7-9 and TRBJ2-1, with 7 nucleotides matching TRBD1. Germline CDR1 is SEHNR and CDR2 is FQNEAQ (reference sequence). The V segment lost 2 bases and the J segment 4 bases; nucleotides outside the gene matches: 2. The CDR3 is made up of 14 amino acids.